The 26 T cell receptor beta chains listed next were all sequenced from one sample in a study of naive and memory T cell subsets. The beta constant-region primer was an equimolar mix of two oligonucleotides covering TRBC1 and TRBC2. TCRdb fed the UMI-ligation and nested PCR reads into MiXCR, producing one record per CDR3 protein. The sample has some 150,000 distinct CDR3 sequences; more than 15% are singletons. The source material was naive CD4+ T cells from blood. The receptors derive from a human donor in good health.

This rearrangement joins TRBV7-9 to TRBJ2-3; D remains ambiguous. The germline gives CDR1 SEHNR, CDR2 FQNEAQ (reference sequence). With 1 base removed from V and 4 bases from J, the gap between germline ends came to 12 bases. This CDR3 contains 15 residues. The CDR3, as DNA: TGTGCCAGCAGCTTAGGATATCCCTCCCCAGATACGCAGTATTTT. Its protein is CASSLGYPSPDTQYF.

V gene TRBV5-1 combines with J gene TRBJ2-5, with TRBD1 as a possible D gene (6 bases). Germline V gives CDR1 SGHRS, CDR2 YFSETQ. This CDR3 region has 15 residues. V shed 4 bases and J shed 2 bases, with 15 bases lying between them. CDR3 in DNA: TGCGCCAGCAGCCCGGCCGGGACATTGCAAGAGACCCAGTACTTC. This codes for CASSPAGTLQETQYF. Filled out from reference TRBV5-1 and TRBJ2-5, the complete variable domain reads KAGVTQTPRYLIKTRGQQVTLSCSPISGHRSVSWYQQTPGQGLQFLFEYFSETQRNKGNFPGRFSGRQFSNSRSEMNVSTLELGDSALYLCASSPAGTLQETQYFGPGTRLLVL.

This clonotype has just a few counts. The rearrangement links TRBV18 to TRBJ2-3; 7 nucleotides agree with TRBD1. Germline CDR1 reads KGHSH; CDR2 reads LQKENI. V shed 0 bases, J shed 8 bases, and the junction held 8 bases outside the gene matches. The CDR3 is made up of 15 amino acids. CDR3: CASSPPRDSLGTQYF. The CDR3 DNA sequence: TGTGCCAGCTCACCACCCCGGGACAGTCTCGGTACGCAGTATTTT.

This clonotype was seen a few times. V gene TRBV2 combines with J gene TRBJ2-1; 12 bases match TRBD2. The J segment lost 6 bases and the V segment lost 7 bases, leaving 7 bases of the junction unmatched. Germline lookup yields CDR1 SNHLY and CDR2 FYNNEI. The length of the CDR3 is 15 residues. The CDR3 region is CASKLGLAGSNEQFF. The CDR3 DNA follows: TGTGCCAGCAAGCTCGGACTAGCGGGGAGCAATGAGCAGTTCTTC.

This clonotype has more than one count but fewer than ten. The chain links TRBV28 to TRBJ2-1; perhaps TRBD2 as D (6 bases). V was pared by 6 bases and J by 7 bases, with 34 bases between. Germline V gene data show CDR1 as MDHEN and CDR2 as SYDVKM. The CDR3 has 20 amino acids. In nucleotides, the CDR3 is TGTGCCAGCAGCGCCTCCCGGGGGACTCCTCAGCCCAAGGGGCGGAATGAGCAGTTCTTC. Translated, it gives CASSASRGTPQPKGRNEQFF.

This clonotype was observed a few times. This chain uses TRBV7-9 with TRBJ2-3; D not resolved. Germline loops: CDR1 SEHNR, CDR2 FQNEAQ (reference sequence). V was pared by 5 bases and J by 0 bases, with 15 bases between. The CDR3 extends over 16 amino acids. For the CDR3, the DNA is TGTGCCAGCAGCACCAGCCGGCCGACAAGCACAGATACGCAGTATTTT. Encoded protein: CASSTSRPTSTDTQYF.

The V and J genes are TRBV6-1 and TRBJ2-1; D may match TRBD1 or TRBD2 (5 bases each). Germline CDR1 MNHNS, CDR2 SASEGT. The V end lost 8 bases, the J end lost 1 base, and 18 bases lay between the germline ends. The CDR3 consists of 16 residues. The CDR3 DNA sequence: TGTGCCAGCCGAGGGCCAGGTAGGGGTTCCTACAATGAGCAGTTCTTC. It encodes CASRGPGRGSYNEQFF.

The CDR3 bases are TGCAGCGTTCTCCAGGGTGGAACAGATACGCAGTATTTT. Translated, it gives CSVLQGGTDTQYF. The rearrangement joins TRBV29-1 to TRBJ2-3, with D perhaps TRBD1 (5 bases). Trimming stripped 5 bases from V and 3 bases from J, with 12 bases between. This CDR3 contains 13 residues. Germline CDR1 reads SQVTM; CDR2 reads ANQGSEA.

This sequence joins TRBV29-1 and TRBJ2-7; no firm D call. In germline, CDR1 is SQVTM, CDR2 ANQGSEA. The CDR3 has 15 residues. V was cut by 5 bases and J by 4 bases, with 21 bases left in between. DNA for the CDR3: TGCAGCGTTCGGGTCCTGGGCAGGCATCAATACGAGCAGTACTTC. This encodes CSVRVLGRHQYEQYF.

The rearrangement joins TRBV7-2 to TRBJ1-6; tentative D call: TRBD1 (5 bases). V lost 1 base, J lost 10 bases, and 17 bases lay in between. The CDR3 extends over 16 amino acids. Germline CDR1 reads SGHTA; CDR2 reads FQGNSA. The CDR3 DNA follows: TGTGCCAGCAGCTTAGATATTGTTGGGGGATCCTCACCCCTCCACTTT. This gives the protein CASSLDIVGGSSPLHF. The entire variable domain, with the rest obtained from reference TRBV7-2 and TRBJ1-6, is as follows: GAGVSQSPSNKVTEKGKDVELRCDPISGHTALYWYRQSLGQGLEFLIYFQGNSAPDKSGLPSDRFSAERTGGSVSTLTIQRTQQEDSAVYLCASSLDIVGGSSPLHFGNGTRLTVT.

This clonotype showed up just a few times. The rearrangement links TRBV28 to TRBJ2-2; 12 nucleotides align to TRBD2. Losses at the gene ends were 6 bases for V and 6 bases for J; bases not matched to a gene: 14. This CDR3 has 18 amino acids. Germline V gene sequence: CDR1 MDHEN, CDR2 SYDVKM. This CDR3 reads CASSQSGLAGGPSGELFF. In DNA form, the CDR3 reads TGTGCCAGCAGCCAGAGCGGGCTAGCGGGAGGGCCGTCCGGGGAGCTGTTTTTT.

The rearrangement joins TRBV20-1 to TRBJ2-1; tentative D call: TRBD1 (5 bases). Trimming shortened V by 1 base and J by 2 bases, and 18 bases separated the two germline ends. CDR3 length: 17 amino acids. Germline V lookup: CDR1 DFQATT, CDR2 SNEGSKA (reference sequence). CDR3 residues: CSARVQQARLTYNEQFF. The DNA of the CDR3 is TGCAGTGCTAGAGTACAACAGGCCCGACTCACCTACAATGAGCAGTTCTTC.

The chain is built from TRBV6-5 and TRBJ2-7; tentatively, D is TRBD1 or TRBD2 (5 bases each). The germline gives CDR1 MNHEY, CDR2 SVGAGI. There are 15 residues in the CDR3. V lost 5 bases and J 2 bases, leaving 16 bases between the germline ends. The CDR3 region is CASSKTRDAAYEQYF. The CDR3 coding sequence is TGTGCCAGCAGTAAAACCCGGGACGCGGCCTACGAGCAGTACTTC.

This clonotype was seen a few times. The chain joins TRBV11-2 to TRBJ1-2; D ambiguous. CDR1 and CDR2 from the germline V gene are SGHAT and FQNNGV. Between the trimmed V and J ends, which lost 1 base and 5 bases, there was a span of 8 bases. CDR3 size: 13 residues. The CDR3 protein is CASSLAQDYGYTF. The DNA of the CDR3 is TGTGCCAGCAGCTTAGCCCAGGATTATGGCTACACCTTC. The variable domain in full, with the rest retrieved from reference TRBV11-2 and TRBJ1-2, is EAGVAQSPRYKIIEKRQSVAFWCNPISGHATLYWYQQILGQGPKLLIQFQNNGVVDDSQLPKDRFSAERLKGVDSTLKIQPAKLEDSAVYLCASSLAQDYGYTFGSGTRLTVV.

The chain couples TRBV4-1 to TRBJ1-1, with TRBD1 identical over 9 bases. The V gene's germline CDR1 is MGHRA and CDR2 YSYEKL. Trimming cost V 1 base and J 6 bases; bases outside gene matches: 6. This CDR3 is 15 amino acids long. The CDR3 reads CASSQGDRVRAEAFF. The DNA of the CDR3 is TGCGCCAGCAGCCAAGGGGACAGGGTACGGGCTGAAGCTTTCTTT.

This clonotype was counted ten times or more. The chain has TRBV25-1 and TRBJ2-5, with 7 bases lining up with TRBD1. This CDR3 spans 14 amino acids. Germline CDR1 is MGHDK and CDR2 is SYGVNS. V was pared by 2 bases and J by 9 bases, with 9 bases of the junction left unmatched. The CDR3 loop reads CASSETGAGRAQYF. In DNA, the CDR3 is TGTGCCAGCAGTGAAACAGGGGCCGGCAGGGCCCAGTACTTC.

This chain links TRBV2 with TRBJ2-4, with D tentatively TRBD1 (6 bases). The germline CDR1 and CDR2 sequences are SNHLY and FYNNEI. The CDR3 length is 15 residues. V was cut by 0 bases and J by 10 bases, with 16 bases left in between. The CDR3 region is CASSEALDSQGIQYF. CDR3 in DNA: TGTGCCAGCAGTGAAGCGCTGGACAGTCAAGGGATTCAGTACTTC.

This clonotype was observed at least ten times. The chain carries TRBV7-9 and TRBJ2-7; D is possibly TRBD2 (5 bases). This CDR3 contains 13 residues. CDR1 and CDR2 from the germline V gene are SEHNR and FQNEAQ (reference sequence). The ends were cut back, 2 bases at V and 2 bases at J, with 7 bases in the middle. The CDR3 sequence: CASSLSGAYEQYF. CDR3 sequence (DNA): TGTGCCAGCAGCTTAAGCGGAGCCTACGAGCAGTACTTC.

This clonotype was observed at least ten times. The CDR3 DNA follows: TGTGCCAGCAGTTTATCGGGGCGGTCCTACGAGCAGTACTTC. Amino acid sequence: CASSLSGRSYEQYF. This chain uses TRBV27 with TRBJ2-7; the D gene is possibly TRBD1 (5 bases). V lost 0 bases to trimming and J lost 1 base, with 7 bases between them. The CDR3 sequence is 14 residues long. In germline, CDR1 is MNHEY, CDR2 SMNVEV (reference sequence).

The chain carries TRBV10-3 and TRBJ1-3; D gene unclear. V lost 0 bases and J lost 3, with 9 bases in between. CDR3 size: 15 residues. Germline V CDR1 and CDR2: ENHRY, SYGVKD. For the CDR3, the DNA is TGTGCCATCAGTGAGTCGGTTGGTTTTGGAAACACCATATATTTT. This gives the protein CAISESVGFGNTIYF.

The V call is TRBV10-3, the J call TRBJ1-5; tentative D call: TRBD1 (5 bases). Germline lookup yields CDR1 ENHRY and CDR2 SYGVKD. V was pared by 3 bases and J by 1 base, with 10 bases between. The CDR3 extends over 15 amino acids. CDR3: CAISEVGGSNQPQHF. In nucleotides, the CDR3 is TGTGCCATCAGTGAAGTGGGGGGAAGCAATCAGCCCCAGCATTTT.

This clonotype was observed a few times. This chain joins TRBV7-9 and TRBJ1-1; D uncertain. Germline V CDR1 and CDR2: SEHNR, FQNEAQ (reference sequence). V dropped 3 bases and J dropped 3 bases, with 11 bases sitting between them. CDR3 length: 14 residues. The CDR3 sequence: CASSFRNRDTEAFF. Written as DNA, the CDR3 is TGTGCCAGCAGCTTCAGAAACCGTGACACTGAAGCTTTCTTT.

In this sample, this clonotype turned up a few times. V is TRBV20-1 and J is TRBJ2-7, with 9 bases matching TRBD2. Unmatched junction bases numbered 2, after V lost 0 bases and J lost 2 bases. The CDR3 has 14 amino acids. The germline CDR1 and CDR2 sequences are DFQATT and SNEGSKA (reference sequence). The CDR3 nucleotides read TGCAGTGCTAGAGATTCTAGCGGGGCCTACGAGCAGTACTTC. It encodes CSARDSSGAYEQYF.

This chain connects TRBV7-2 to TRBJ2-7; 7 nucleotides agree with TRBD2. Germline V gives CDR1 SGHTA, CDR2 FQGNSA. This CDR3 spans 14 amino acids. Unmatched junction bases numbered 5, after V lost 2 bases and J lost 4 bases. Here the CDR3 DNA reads TGTGCCAGCAGCTTATTCGGGGAGGGGTACGAGCAGTACTTC. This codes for CASSLFGEGYEQYF. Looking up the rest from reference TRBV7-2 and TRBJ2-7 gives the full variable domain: GAGVSQSPSNKVTEKGKDVELRCDPISGHTALYWYRQSLGQGLEFLIYFQGNSAPDKSGLPSDRFSAERTGGSVSTLTIQRTQQEDSAVYLCASSLFGEGYEQYFGPGTRLTVT.

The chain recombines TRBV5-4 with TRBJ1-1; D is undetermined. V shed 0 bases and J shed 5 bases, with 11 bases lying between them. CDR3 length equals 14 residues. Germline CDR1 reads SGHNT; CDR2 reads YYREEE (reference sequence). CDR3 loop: CASSLEGGRTEAFF. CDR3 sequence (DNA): TGTGCCAGCAGCTTGGAGGGAGGACGAACTGAAGCTTTCTTT. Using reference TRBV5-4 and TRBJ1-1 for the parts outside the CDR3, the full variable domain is ETGVTQSPTHLIKTRGQQVTLRCSSQSGHNTVSWYQQALGQGPQFIFQYYREEENGRGNFPPRFSGLQFPNYSSELNVNALELDDSALYLCASSLEGGRTEAFFGQGTRLTVV.

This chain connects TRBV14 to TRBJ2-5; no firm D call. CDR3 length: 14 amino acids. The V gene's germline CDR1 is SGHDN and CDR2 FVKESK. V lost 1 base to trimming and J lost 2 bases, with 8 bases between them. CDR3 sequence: CASSQARIQETQYF. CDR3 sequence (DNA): TGTGCCAGCAGCCAAGCGAGGATACAAGAGACCCAGTACTTC.